Shown below are 13 T cell receptor beta chains from a single sample sequenced in a study of cytomegalovirus exposure and HLA in healthy donors. PCR amplification relied on 60 Vbeta primers (plus 13 Jbeta primers). Only in-frame clones appear in the TCRdb table, and some are missing; sequencing was by immunoSEQ multiplex PCR. The sample contains 130,000 or so clones, roughly 70% of which appear only once. Sequencing used PBMCs. The receptor set was obtained from a man aged 18 to 35 in good health and CMV-seropositive.

This clone has only one observation. CDR3 in DNA: TGTGCCAGCAGCAAAGCGGGAGGCATTCGCTCCTACAATGAGCAGTTCTTC. Translation gives CASSKAGGIRSYNEQFF. The chain recombines TRBV21-1 with TRBJ2-1; TRBD2 is the table's D call, not checked against the DNA. TRBV21-1 is classified as a pseudogene. The CDR3 runs to 17 residues.

This clone was seen a handful of times. The chain employs TRBV7-2 and TRBJ1-1; D ambiguous. V lost 0 bases and J 10 bases, leaving 12 bases between the germline ends. The CDR3 totals 13 residues. Germline V gene data show CDR1 as SGHTA and CDR2 as FQGNSA. As DNA, the CDR3 is TGTGCCAGCAGCTTAGCGGTCAGGTCTGCAGCTTTCTTT. This gives the protein CASSLAVRSAAFF.

This clone was seen a few times. The chain recombines TRBV6-5 with TRBJ2-3, with 10 nucleotides matching TRBD1. CDR3 length: 15 amino acids. The J segment lost 5 bases and the V segment lost 6 bases, leaving 8 bases of the junction unmatched. In germline, CDR1 is MNHEY, CDR2 SVGAGI. The CDR3 sequence is CASREGQGRIDTQYF. The DNA for the CDR3 is TGTGCCAGCAGGGAGGGACAGGGGAGGATAGATACGCAGTATTTT.

The chain joins TRBV19 to TRBJ2-7; D is possibly TRBD1 (6 bases). CDR3 length: 13 residues. The V gene's germline CDR1 is LNHDA and CDR2 SQIVND (reference sequence). V gave up 5 bases and J gave up 3 bases, with 11 bases separating them. CDR3 loop: CASSFQGRYEQYF. Here the CDR3 DNA reads TGTGCCAGTAGTTTCCAGGGGCGCTACGAGCAGTACTTC.

The J gene is TRBJ2-1, the V gene TRBV27; D might be TRBD2 (5 bases). The CDR3 is made up of 14 amino acids. Trimming shortened V by 4 bases and J by 15 bases, and 22 bases separated the two germline ends. Germline V gives CDR1 MNHEY, CDR2 SMNVEV (reference sequence). In DNA, the CDR3 is TGTGCCAGCAGTTATTTTAGCGTTAACAATCCAGTGTTCTTC. This gives the protein CASSYFSVNNPVFF.

In DNA form, the CDR3 reads TGTGCCTGGAGTGCGCCGGGGGGCTCCTACAATGAGCAGTTCTTC. It encodes CAWSAPGGSYNEQFF. V is TRBV30 and J is TRBJ2-1, with 7 bases lining up with TRBD2. In germline, CDR1 is GTSNPN, CDR2 SVGIG (reference sequence). This CDR3 has 15 residues. V lost 1 base and J lost 0; bases outside the gene matches: 3.

This clone was recorded only once. The chain combines TRBV7-2 with TRBJ2-5, with TRBD2 matching 10 bases. V gave up 1 base and J gave up 4 bases; unmatched junction bases: 6. This CDR3 has 16 residues. Per germline, CDR1 SGHTA and CDR2 FQGNSA. The CDR3 bases are TGTGCCAGCAGCTTAGTCCTAGCGGGAGTTGTAGAGACCCAGTACTTC. Its translation: CASSLVLAGVVETQYF.

This clone was seen a few times. The chain employs TRBV6-5 and TRBJ1-4, with D possibly being TRBD1 (5 bases). V shed 4 bases and J shed 5 bases, with 11 bases lying between them. Germline V gene sequence: CDR1 MNHEY, CDR2 SVGAGI. CDR3 length: 14 residues. This CDR3 is CASSSFQGNEKLFF. For the CDR3, the DNA is TGTGCCAGCAGTTCATTCCAGGGAAATGAAAAACTGTTTTTT.

The J gene is TRBJ1-2, the V gene TRBV6-6, with 7 bases identical to TRBD1. The CDR3 runs 15 residues. V gave up 5 bases and J gave up 2 bases; unmatched junction bases: 8. The germline V gene has CDR1 MNHNY and CDR2 SVGAGI (reference sequence). CDR3 bases: TGTGCCAGCAGTCCATACGACAGGGTGAACTATGGCTACACCTTC. Its protein product is CASSPYDRVNYGYTF.

This chain links TRBV6-1 with TRBJ2-7; the match to TRBD1 covers 9 bases. Germline trimming cut 6 bases from V and 5 bases from J; bases unmatched to any gene: 8. Germline-derived CDR1 and CDR2 are MNHNS and SASEGT. The CDR3 totals 14 residues. In DNA form, the CDR3 reads TGTGCCAGCAGATATCCGGGACAGGGACACGAGCAGTACTTC. Translation: CASRYPGQGHEQYF.

This clone was seen a few times. The chain has TRBV2 and TRBJ1-5; D not resolved. The CDR3 contains 13 residues. Germline-derived CDR1 and CDR2 are SNHLY and FYNNEI. The germline V and J ends were trimmed by 6 bases and 7 bases, with 13 bases remaining between them. The CDR3: CASSAPQRQPQHF. In DNA form, the CDR3 reads TGTGCCAGCAGCGCCCCCCAGCGACAGCCCCAGCATTTT.

This sequence joins TRBV11-3 and TRBJ2-1; 7 nucleotides align to TRBD1. CDR3 length equals 16 residues. Germline CDR1 SGHNT, CDR2 YENEEA. V trimming: 1 base; J trimming: 0 bases; junction bases outside the gene matches: 3. The CDR3 DNA follows: TGTGCCAGCAGCTTAGGAGGGACAGCCTCCTACAATGAGCAGTTCTTC. Its translation is CASSLGGTASYNEQFF.

The V call is TRBV7-8, the J call TRBJ2-7, with a tentative D call TRBD1 (5 bases). V dropped 1 base and J dropped 0 bases, with 16 bases sitting between them. This CDR3 is 17 amino acids long. Per the germline V gene, CDR1 is SGHVS and CDR2 is FQNEAQ. The CDR3 coding sequence is TGTGCCAGCAGCTTAGTCGGTCAGGGTTTTCGCTCCTACGAGCAGTACTTC. This codes for CASSLVGQGFRSYEQYF.